A single sample is the source of the 23 T cell receptor beta chains below, sequenced in a study of T-cell reconstitution after alpha-beta-depleted transplantation in children. Using unique molecular identifiers, the investigators prepared the TCRbeta library. TCRdb re-called the PCR reads with MiXCR, one entry per CDR3 protein. The sample shows about 170,000 distinct CDR3 sequences, approximately 12% of them seen only once. The sample in question was PBMCs, obtained before TCRalphabeta/CD19-depleted stem cell transplant. Every receptor here comes from a boy aged 2 to 9 with acute myeloid leukemia, due to receive a stem cell transplant.

This clonotype has a count of ten or more. The CDR3 nucleotides are TGTGCCAGCAGGCCCGCCGGACAACCCTACGAGCAGTACTTC. This sequence encodes CASRPAGQPYEQYF. This rearrangement joins TRBV6-1 to TRBJ2-7; D is possibly TRBD1 (5 bases). Germline CDR1 MNHNS, CDR2 SASEGT. The CDR3 totals 14 residues. V was shortened by 6 bases and J by 2 bases, with 14 bases between the two germline ends.

Worth noting for this clonotype: A junction boundary mismatches the germline segment, possibly from a read error. The V call is TRBV30, the J call TRBJ1-5; tentative D call: TRBD1 (5 bases). The CDR3 contains 15 residues. The germline CDR1 and CDR2 sequences are GTSNPN and SVGIG (reference sequence). CDR3 sequence: CALSPRPWGIQPQHF. The CDR3 coding sequence is TGTGCCTTGAGTCCCAGGCCGTGGGGCATTCAGCCCCAGCATTTT.

This clonotype has at least ten counts. The rearrangement joins TRBV5-6 to TRBJ2-7; weak D call: TRBD1 (7 bases). The CDR3 is made up of 14 amino acids. Trimming took 4 bases from V and 5 from J, leaving 16 bases between them. The germline V gene has CDR1 SGHDT and CDR2 YYEEEE. CDR3 nucleotides: TGTGCCAGCAGCATATCAGGGGGGAGGAACGAGCAGTACTTC. Its translation is CASSISGGRNEQYF.

This clonotype appeared many times. CDR3 loop: CASSRISPGETQYF. The CDR3 DNA is TGCGCCAGCAGCCGCATATCCCCGGGAGAGACCCAGTACTTC. The chain is built from TRBV4-1 and TRBJ2-5; D is uncertain. Trimming cost V 4 bases and J 4 bases, with 13 bases left between them. Germline assignment: CDR1 MGHRA and CDR2 YSYEKL. The CDR3 contains 14 residues.

This clonotype was observed at least ten times. This chain connects TRBV20-1 to TRBJ2-1; D is uncertain. The germline V gene encodes CDR1 DFQATT and CDR2 SNEGSKA (reference sequence). CDR3 length equals 14 residues. Between the trimmed V and J ends, which lost 2 bases and 0 bases, there was a span of 8 bases. Here the CDR3 DNA reads TGCAGTGCTAGACGTCAGAGCTCCTACAATGAGCAGTTCTTC. This encodes CSARRQSSYNEQFF.

Many counts were recorded for this clonotype. The rearrangement uses TRBV2 and TRBJ2-5, with TRBD1 identical over 7 bases. V gave up 10 bases and J gave up 2 bases; unmatched junction bases: 13. The CDR3 has 15 amino acids. Germline V gives CDR1 SNHLY, CDR2 FYNNEI. Written as DNA, the CDR3 is TGTGCCACACGAGGAGTAGGGGGCGGGCAAGAGACCCAGTACTTC. Protein sequence: CATRGVGGGQETQYF.

Ten or more counts support this clonotype. This rearrangement joins TRBV10-3 to TRBJ2-1, with D unclear. V was shortened by 1 base and J by 5 bases, with 15 bases between the two germline ends. The length of the CDR3 is 16 residues. Germline V gene sequence: CDR1 ENHRY, CDR2 SYGVKD. CDR3 coding DNA: TGTGCCATCAGTGAGTTCGAGAATATAGCCGACAATGAGCAGTTCTTC. Translation: CAISEFENIADNEQFF.

This clonotype was recorded many times. This sequence joins TRBV5-1 and TRBJ2-1, with 10 bases fitting TRBD2. The CDR3 spans 17 residues. Trimming at V came to 0 bases and at J to 4 bases, leaving 7 bases not matched to a gene. Germline V gives CDR1 SGHRS, CDR2 YFSETQ. The CDR3 DNA reads TGCGCCAGCAGCTTGGGGGTAGCGGGGGGCCTGTACAATGAGCAGTTCTTC. Residues: CASSLGVAGGLYNEQFF.

This clonotype was recorded at least ten times. CDR3 DNA sequence: TGCGCCAGCCACCCATCTACCGGGACGGGGAACACTGAAGCTTTCTTT. Residues: CASHPSTGTGNTEAFF. This sequence joins TRBV10-2 and TRBJ1-1, with D perhaps matching TRBD1 (5 bases). The V and J ends lost 8 bases and 1 base respectively, with 20 bases between them. There are 16 residues in the CDR3. Germline CDR1 reads WSHSY; CDR2 reads SAAADI.

This clonotype was seen ten or more times. The V and J genes are TRBV25-1 and TRBJ1-3; tentative D call: TRBD1 (5 bases). Trimming shortened V by 0 bases and J by 7 bases, and 7 bases separated the two germline ends. The CDR3 has 13 amino acids. CDR1 is MGHDK and CDR2 is SYGVNS in the germline V gene. CDR3 bases: TGTGCCAGCAGTGAATATGGGGACAACACCATATATTTT. Its protein product is CASSEYGDNTIYF.

This clonotype has at least ten counts. The chain combines TRBV5-1 with TRBJ2-3; the match to TRBD2 covers 10 bases. The junction had 1 base not matched to a gene; V was cut back by 5 bases and J by 1 base. Germline lookup yields CDR1 SGHRS and CDR2 YFSETQ. The CDR3 has 14 residues. The CDR3 DNA reads as TGCGCCAGCAGAACTAGCGGGGGCACAGATACGCAGTATTTT. Translated, it gives CASRTSGGTDTQYF.

This clonotype was seen many times. The chain links TRBV3-1 to TRBJ2-7, with TRBD1 matching over 9 bases. The CDR3 totals 15 residues. J gave up 2 bases and V 9 bases, and 11 bases lay outside the gene matches. Germline CDR1 is LGHDT and CDR2 is YNNKEL (reference sequence). For the CDR3, the DNA is TGTGCCAGAAGTTCACCGGGACAGGGTCCCTACGAGCAGTACTTC. Its translation is CARSSPGQGPYEQYF.

This clonotype has a count of ten or more. The chain uses TRBV29-1 and TRBJ2-1; the D is unclear. The CDR3 is 13 residues long. Germline assignment: CDR1 SQVTM and CDR2 ANQGSEA. Trimming pared 7 bases from V and 4 bases from J, leaving 14 bases between. CDR3 bases: TGCAGCGGACGGTCCGGTTATTACAATGAGCAGTTCTTC. As protein: CSGRSGYYNEQFF.

This clonotype was detected many times. The rearrangement joins TRBV12-3 or TRBV12-4 to TRBJ1-2, with 11 bases that match TRBD1. The CDR3 consists of 15 residues. The V segment lost 7 bases and the J segment 4 bases; nucleotides outside the gene matches: 8. The CDR3 DNA reads as TGTGCCAGCACCCGACCGGGACAGGGGGGCTATGGCTACACCTTC. This encodes CASTRPGQGGYGYTF.

This clonotype was recorded many times. The rearrangement joins TRBV20-1 to TRBJ1-1; D not certain. V was cut by 3 bases and J by 5 bases, with 16 bases left in between. The CDR3 has 14 residues. The germline V gene encodes CDR1 DFQATT and CDR2 SNEGSKA (reference sequence). The CDR3 protein is CSASEVPFKTEAFF. CDR3 DNA sequence: TGCAGTGCTAGTGAGGTCCCGTTTAAGACTGAAGCTTTCTTT.

This clonotype was recorded many times. The chain links TRBV28 to TRBJ1-2; 8 bases match TRBD1. J was trimmed by 4 bases and V by 4 bases; bases with no gene match: 8. CDR3 size: 15 residues. CDR1 is MDHEN, CDR2 SYDVKM, per germline. CDR3 residues: CASSYWTGLGYGYTF. The DNA of the CDR3 is TGTGCCAGCAGTTACTGGACAGGGCTTGGCTATGGCTACACCTTC.

This clonotype was picked up many times. This chain connects TRBV5-1 to TRBJ2-3, with 8 bases matching TRBD2. The CDR3 is 16 amino acids. The V and J ends lost 0 bases and 4 bases, in that order; junction bases with no gene match: 7. CDR1 SGHRS and CDR2 YFSETQ come from the germline V gene. The CDR3 DNA reads as TGCGCCAGCAGCTTGGCTCCAGCGGGAGTTGCAGATACGCAGTATTTT. The encoded protein is CASSLAPAGVADTQYF.

This clonotype was detected ten times or more. The chain uses TRBV7-9 and TRBJ2-1, with D possibly called TRBD1 or TRBD2 (5 bases each). The germline CDR1 and CDR2 sequences are SEHNR and FQNEAQ (reference sequence). V lost 3 bases and J lost 10, with 13 bases in between. The CDR3 runs 13 residues. CDR3 amino acids: CASSLVTGGEQFF. CDR3 in DNA: TGTGCCAGCAGCTTGGTAACAGGAGGAGAGCAGTTCTTC.

The table lists this clonotype with many counts. The junction and the germline gene differ at one end; a read error may be behind it. V usage is TRBV29-1 and J usage is TRBJ1-1, with D uncertain. This CDR3 has 12 residues. Germline loops: CDR1 SQVTM, CDR2 ANQGSEA. CDR3 coding DNA: TGCAGCGTTGTCTCTGGGAGCACTAAAGCTTTCTTT. This sequence encodes CSVVSGSTKAFF.

This clonotype has at least ten counts. This sequence joins TRBV7-9 and TRBJ2-7; TRBD1 aligns across 9 bases. Germline CDR1 reads SEHNR; CDR2 reads FQNEAQ (reference sequence). The junction had 10 bases not matched to a gene; V was cut back by 4 bases and J by 9 bases. CDR3 length equals 14 residues. In nucleotides, the CDR3 is TGTGCCAGCAGCTCCTACCGGGACAGGGATTTGCAGTACGTC. Amino acids: CASSSYRDRDLQYV.

This clonotype was counted ten times or more. The gene calls are TRBV20-1 and TRBJ1-5; D is ambiguous. This CDR3 spans 14 amino acids. The V and J ends lost 0 bases and 5 bases respectively, with 11 bases between them. Germline loops: CDR1 DFQATT, CDR2 SNEGSKA (reference sequence). CDR3 coding DNA: TGCAGTGCTAGAGATGGGAAGTTCCATCAGCCCCAGCATTTT. Protein product: CSARDGKFHQPQHF.

This clonotype was detected many times. The genes are TRBV11-2 and TRBJ2-2; 9 positions match TRBD1. This CDR3 region has 15 residues. Germline V CDR1 and CDR2: SGHAT, FQNNGV. V trimming: 5 bases; J trimming: 3 bases; junction bases outside the gene matches: 4. The CDR3 DNA sequence: TGTGCCAGCAGCAGGGGGGACAGGGACACCGGGGAGCTGTTTTTT. Its protein is CASSRGDRDTGELFF.

The table lists this clonotype with many counts. The chain couples TRBV11-2 to TRBJ2-1; 8 nucleotides agree with TRBD2. This CDR3 contains 14 residues. Germline trimming cut 5 bases from V and 7 bases from J; bases unmatched to any gene: 7. CDR1 is SGHAT and CDR2 is FQNNGV in the germline V gene. DNA for the CDR3: TGTGCCAGCAGCGGGGGACTAGGTAGGAATGAGCAGTTCTTC. As protein: CASSGGLGRNEQFF.